This TCR beta chain is drawn from a study of cytomegalovirus exposure and HLA in healthy donors (dated by TCRdb to about 2017). The study in broad terms: In an earlier analysis of around 540 of the donors, 250 to 350 Gb of sequence data and 100 million or so unique TCR beta sequences from some 170 million T cells were reported. Roughly 300 gigabases of sequencing data and roughly 80 million unique TCR sequences made up an early release that covered about 640 HLA-typed donors. Of the 350 to 450 genotyped donors, 65% to 90% were placed in the genetic ancestry cluster associated with self-reported Caucasian donors. The study aimed to test whether cataloging public T cell receptors could reveal signatures of past pathogen exposure. The T cell repertoires of 700 or so subjects were profiled by immunosequencing and related to cytomegalovirus serostatus. Besides the first cohort of around 700 subjects, a separate validation cohort made up of 120 different subjects was used. To predict cytomegalovirus infection status, the study brought together high-throughput TCR immunosequencing, statistical association of individual TCRs with disease status, and machine learning. To study patterns of TCR occurrence, a later analysis re-analyzed previously published TCR beta repertoires from 550 to 800 donors and added high-resolution HLA genotyping. Rather than using new phenotypic data, the later analysis identified candidate immune exposures from TCR beta sequences and from how often those sequences occurred across donors. In an earlier analysis of roughly 600 of the donors, high-throughput TCR beta sequencing was used to judge whether each TCR beta V gene segment behaved as functional or pseudogenic. Donor age, sex, ethnicity and CMV serostatus were compiled together with the repertoire data. Genome-wide SNP genotypes for about 60% of the 666 donors were used in a later genetic analysis, which treated that subset as a discovery cohort. Every repertoire in the discovery cohort had been generated on one and the same sequencing platform. Both class I and class II loci were covered by HLA typing, at four-digit resolution. The number of typed donors differed by locus: roughly 629-630 for A, B, C, DRB1 and DQB1; approximately 530 for DQA1; some 610 for DPA1; and some 430 for DPB1. Five DR-DQ haplotypes were handled as single units for association and clustering because linkage in the cohort was strong. Across about 370 genotyped donors of the cohort, an average of roughly 250,000 unique TCR beta nucleotide sequences per donor were sequenced, and approximately 19% of those sequences were non-productive. Study-wide findings and limitations: Because the 87-base-pair reads could not distinguish some IMGT-functional V segments, including TRBV6-2 and TRBV6-3, those segments were excluded. A further reported finding was that TCR beta sequences accurately predicted the HLA-A and HLA-B alleles for most subjects in the first cohort. The classifier was reported to diagnose cytomegalovirus status with high specificity and sensitivity in both the original and validation cohorts. Because HLA typing was unavailable for some donors at each locus, only the typed subset was used in association tests. According to a later analysis, TCR association rates differed among HLA loci, with DRB1 alleles showing the most associated TCRs and HLA-C alleles showing the fewest. The presence/absence analyses assumed that sequencing depth was roughly uniform across donors, and that assumption may not be true. The study listed 164 TCR beta chains as associated with cytomegalovirus. This cohort had only TCR beta chains sequenced, and the lack of alpha or paired-chain data limited which features could be detected. Several of the top co-occurrence clusters appeared to be linked to parvovirus B19, influenza, CMV and Epstein-Barr virus, according to a later analysis. While some public TCRs were present in many individuals, most TCR sequences turned up only very rarely across donors. A later genetic analysis reported fewer N-insertions in productive TCRs among donors in an Asian-associated ancestry cluster than the roughly 700-donor mean. Because counts were too low, 15 to 20 rarely observed V segments, including chromosome 9 orphons, were excluded from the earlier analysis of 587 of the donors. Most CMV-associated TCR beta chains appeared to be HLA-restricted in a later analysis, and the HLA associations seemed to be driven largely by CMV exposure. In a later analysis, HLA-associated TCR beta chains were found to be more clonally expanded and to have lower generation probabilities than equally common non-associated chains. A cluster of highly shared sequence variants was judged likely to represent a technical artifact of the sequencing pipeline. Assigning TCR associations to individual alleles was difficult when HLA alleles, especially DR and DQ, strongly co-occurred. It was suggested by the authors that the approach could potentially be generalized to other disease states and immunological phenotypes. Immune exposure information for the cohort was limited to CMV serostatus. Broadly in line with IMGT annotations, most TCR beta V segments showed up in productive rearrangements about 87% or about 30% of the time in an earlier analysis of 450 to 600 of the donors. Specific HLA alleles were associated with 15,000 to 20,000 TCR beta sequences at a false discovery rate of 0.05 in a later analysis. Correlated functional status among segregating V segments might be attributable to linkage disequilibrium, but an unknown experimental factor could not be ruled out. A later genetic analysis associated a missense DCLRE1C variant with V-gene and J-gene trimming of TCR beta chains, and an independent cohort replicated the association. A few of the identified cytomegalovirus-associated TCR beta chains were confirmed in vitro to be specific for cytomegalovirus antigens.

The library was produced with the immunoSEQ multiplex PCR assay. For the multiplex PCR, a mixture combining 60 forward primers for TCR Vbeta segments and 13 reverse primers for TCR Jbeta segments was used. The CDR3 region of rearranged TCR beta genes was amplified from genomic DNA by a multiplex PCR assay. The Illumina HiSeq System was used to sequence the amplified TCR beta libraries as 87-base-pair reads. Under the source paper's analysis protocol: A later analysis counted approximately 74 million unique TCR beta chains across the 666 repertoires, and about 10 million of these chains were shared by at least two donors. A nearest-neighbor algorithm error-corrected the raw reads and collapsed the reads into unique sequences, merging closely related sequences to remove PCR and sequencing errors. To assign V, D and J gene segments, CDR3 sequences were aligned to IMGT reference sequences. Each retained sequence needed at least a six-nucleotide match to both a V gene segment and a J gene segment. Rearrangements were called productive when the CDR3 lacked stop codons and stayed in frame with V and J; all others were non-productive. Following IMGT convention, CDR3 was defined as the stretch from the second conserved V-encoded cysteine to the conserved J-encoded phenylalanine. Sequences without an unambiguous match to a single V gene segment were excluded from the earlier analysis of over 500 of the donors. In an earlier analysis of some 590 of the donors, a V segment was called functional when productive rearrangements were above 56.7%, and segregating when the standard deviation between donors exceeded 5%. A statistical classification framework was developed to diagnose cytomegalovirus status using the catalog of TCR beta chain sequences. In a later analysis, V and J genes were assigned by comparing TCR nucleotide sequences against IMGT/GENE-DB human TR gene sequences. A later analysis assigned CDR3 sequences and most-parsimonious VDJ recombination scenarios with the TCRdist pipeline. In a later analysis, each TCR beta chain was defined by its CDR3 amino acid sequence together with its V-gene family, and reads lacking a unique V-gene family were excluded. To address suspected cross-contamination and a sequencing artifact, a later analysis removed around 600 highly shared, low-generation-probability nucleotide sequences. In a later analysis, a clonal expansion index was calculated for each public chain from normalized within-repertoire ranks of inferred template counts. In a later analysis, generation probabilities were computed with a VDJ recombination model fitted to out-of-frame rearrangements, and the resulting probabilities were checked against IGoR. A later analysis scored TCR-TCR, TCR-HLA and TCR-CMV co-occurrence with hypergeometric tests, applying a repertoire-size bias correction to TCR pairs. In a later analysis, false discovery rates were estimated by permuting HLA or CMV assignments 20 times. In a later analysis, co-occurring TCRs were grouped using DBSCAN, with TCRdist sequence similarity added in when clustering inside HLA-allele-positive subsets. Repertoires with fewer than 30,000 or more than 120,000 public chains were left out of co-occurrence clustering, as were about five repertoires with anomalous nucleotide sharing. Drawn from immuneACCESS, this table holds only the in-frame rearrangements with V and J called that TCRdb kept. Clones are partly lost; checked studies trace under half to an unresolved V gene and leave the rest unexplained. For V, J and clone size, that table is used; D and trimming come from the DNA. The table for this sample lists 200,000 or so clones; almost 80% of them were counted only once. The top ten hold less than 4.5% of the sample.

Regarding this clone: Its antigen is unknown. No qualities accompany the bases; no much larger clone lies one base away.

V is cut back by 2 bases and J by 4 bases, with 0 bases in the junction unmatched. Including the terminal cysteine and phenylalanine, the CDR3 comprises 13 residues. This entry keeps only the CDR3 DNA: 39 bases, framed from base 1. The germline V gene (reference sequence) sets CDR1 to LNHDA and CDR2 to SQIVND. The cohort was made up of 500 to 800 healthy bone marrow donors. All cohort members were sampled while nominally healthy, although unrecorded immune exposures were likely present. The donor was CMV seronegative and was included in the group of several hundred seronegative cohort members. Every donor gave a peripheral blood sample, and the peripheral blood mononuclear cells from that sample were used for TCR beta sequencing. The Qiagen DNeasy Blood Extraction Kit was used to extract genomic DNA from the blood cell samples.

The sample was PBMCs. This clonotype originated in a male donor in good health and CMV-seronegative. The chain is made from TRBV19 and TRBJ2-3, with 7 bases in between that match TRBD1. The nucleotides are TGTGCCAGTAGTATACAGGGGGCAGATACGCAGTATTTT. Its protein is CASSIQGADTQYF. Outside the CDR3, residues come from the reference TRBV19 and TRBJ2-3 proteins, so the full variable domain is: DGGITQSPKYLFRKEGQNVTLSCEQNLNHDAMYWYRQDPGQGLRLIYYSQIVNDFQKGDIAEGYSVSREKKESFPLTVTSAQKNPTAFYLCASSIQGADTQYFGPGTRLTVL.